The 12 T cell receptor beta chains below were found in one sample sequenced in a study of CD8 T cells in Susac syndrome. With random hexamers, 0.5 to 1 ug RNA was reverse transcribed. MiXCR, applied by TCRdb to the immunoSEQ multiplex PCR reads, yields one record per CDR3 protein. The sample holds approximately 130,000 distinct CDR3 sequences, around 91% seen once. Sequencing input: CD8+ T cells from PBMCs. The receptors come from a human donor with multiple sclerosis.

The V gene is TRBV5-6, the J gene TRBJ2-1; the D is unclear. CDR1 SGHDT and CDR2 YYEEEE come from the germline V gene. CDR3 length equals 13 residues. Trimming left V 3 bases short and J 2 bases short, with 6 bases between. This CDR3 is CASSWYPYNEQFF. CDR3 nucleotides: TGTGCCAGCAGCTGGTACCCCTACAATGAGCAGTTCTTC.

The chain carries TRBV20-1 and TRBJ1-2; no clear D gene. Trimming stripped 2 bases from V and 4 bases from J, with 5 bases between. Germline V CDR1 and CDR2: DFQATT, SNEGSKA (reference sequence). This CDR3 has 11 residues. CDR3 loop: CSARKVYGYTF. The CDR3 bases are TGCAGTGCTAGAAAAGTCTATGGCTACACCTTC.

V is TRBV13 and J is TRBJ1-3; D unresolved. Trimming removed 5 bases from V and 0 bases from J, with 8 bases in between. This CDR3 spans 14 amino acids. Germline V gene lookup returns CDR1 PRHDT and CDR2 FYEKMQ (reference sequence). CDR3 coding DNA: TGTGCCAGCAGCCCCGCCTTCTCTGGAAACACCATATATTTT. Its protein product is CASSPAFSGNTIYF.

The chain employs TRBV7-9 and TRBJ2-3, with D possibly TRBD1 on 6 matching bases. CDR1 is SEHNR and CDR2 is FQNEAQ in the germline V gene (reference sequence). The CDR3 extends over 16 amino acids. The V end was cut by 4 bases, the J end by 3 bases, with 17 bases between. The chain's CDR3 is CASSSFSPGATDTQYF. The CDR3 DNA sequence: TGTGCCAGCAGCTCCTTTTCCCCAGGGGCGACAGATACGCAGTATTTT.

V usage is TRBV12-3 or TRBV12-4 and J usage is TRBJ1-1; no clear D. Trimming stripped 3 bases from V and 1 base from J, with 9 bases between. The CDR3 is 14 residues long. DNA for the CDR3: TGTGCCAGCAGTTTGGTGGGCGGGAACACTGAAGCTTTCTTT. Amino acids: CASSLVGGNTEAFF.

The CDR3 spells CASSQGLLGGNIQYF. The DNA for the CDR3 is TGTGCCAGTAGTCAGGGACTACTCGGGGGAAACATTCAGTACTTC. The chain is built from TRBV19 and TRBJ2-4, with 7 bases lining up with TRBD2. The CDR3 runs to 15 residues. J lost 6 bases, V lost 5 bases, and 10 bases had no gene match. CDR1 is LNHDA, CDR2 SQIVND, per germline (reference sequence).

V is TRBV2 and J is TRBJ2-1; 11 nucleotides align to TRBD2. After removal of 7 bases from V and 2 bases from J, the junction contained 1 base not matched to a gene. The CDR3 length is 14 residues. Germline CDR1 is SNHLY and CDR2 is FYNNEI. Written as DNA, the CDR3 is TGTGCCAGCACGGGACTAGCGGCCTACAATGAGCAGTTCTTC. As protein: CASTGLAAYNEQFF.

V usage is TRBV7-9 and J usage is TRBJ2-7; D is unresolved. The germline V gene has CDR1 SEHNR and CDR2 FQNEAQ (reference sequence). With 5 bases removed from V and 3 bases from J, the gap between germline ends came to 11 bases. The CDR3 consists of 13 residues. Written as DNA, the CDR3 is TGTGCCAGCAGCAGCCGGTGGGGCTACGAGCAGTACTTC. It codes for CASSSRWGYEQYF.

V usage is TRBV19 and J usage is TRBJ2-2, with D hard to call. With 8 bases removed from V and 1 base from J, the gap between germline ends came to 8 bases. The CDR3 spans 13 residues. Germline V CDR1 and CDR2: LNHDA, SQIVND (reference sequence). The CDR3 coding sequence is TGTGCCAGTTCGACACAGAACACCGGGGAGCTGTTTTTT. Protein: CASSTQNTGELFF.

The J gene is TRBJ1-2, the V gene TRBV20-1, with D maybe TRBD1 (6 bases). This CDR3 is 12 amino acids long. V gave up 5 bases and J gave up 4 bases, with 11 bases separating them. Germline V gene lookup returns CDR1 DFQATT and CDR2 SNEGSKA (reference sequence). CDR3 residues: CSAVTGIYGYTF. CDR3 DNA: TGCAGTGCTGTGACAGGCATCTATGGCTACACCTTC.

The chain employs TRBV30 and TRBJ2-1, with 7 bases matching TRBD2. V shed 5 bases, J shed 11 bases, and the junction held 15 bases outside the gene matches. The CDR3 sequence is 14 residues long. CDR1 and CDR2 (germline): GTSNPN, SVGIG (reference sequence). For the CDR3, the DNA is TGTGCCTGGGGTCGTAACGAGCGGGAAGGAAAGCAGTTCTTC. Residues: CAWGRNEREGKQFF.

The sample holds one count of this clonotype. V usage is TRBV7-9 and J usage is TRBJ1-3, with 12 bases that match TRBD1. CDR1 is SEHNR and CDR2 is FQNEAQ in the germline V gene (reference sequence). The junction had 12 bases not matched to a gene; V was cut back by 3 bases and J by 3 bases. There are 19 residues in the CDR3. Here the CDR3 reads CASSFLPGQGAADGNTIYF. The CDR3 region has the DNA TGTGCCAGCAGCTTCCTACCGGGACAGGGGGCAGCAGATGGAAACACCATATATTTT.